A selection of T cell receptor beta chains follows, all from one sample in a study of monozygotic twins with inflammatory bowel disease. After re-calling the 5' RACE reads, TCRdb lists one entry per CDR3 protein, DNA absent. Its table records hundreds of thousands of distinct CDR3 sequences. Material: blood. These receptors originate from a human donor with ulcerative colitis or Crohn's disease, or a healthy co-twin of an affected twin (not recorded which). Both conserved end residues are part of each CDR3.

V	J	CDR3
TRBV9	TRBJ1-2	CASSEEGAPGGYTF
TRBV7-3	TRBJ2-3	CASSKKGGLADTQYF
TRBV24-1	TRBJ2-2	CATSETSNTGELFF
TRBV9	TRBJ2-3	CASSVAGGGGRDTQYF
TRBV6-1	TRBJ2-5	CASSVRGSGETQYF
TRBV29-1	TRBJ1-1	CSAQTGVPYTEAFF
TRBV6-2/TRBV6-3	TRBJ2-2	CASRLRGSSTGELFF
TRBV7-8	TRBJ1-2	CASSLGGAFDGYTF
TRBV11-1	TRBJ2-2	CASRREGGELFF
TRBV20-1	TRBJ2-1	CSAVQGNGEDEQFF
TRBV3-1	TRBJ1-5	CASSLRTGENQPQHF
TRBV4-1	TRBJ2-7	CTSSQRGTGFSYEQYF
TRBV12-3/TRBV12-4	TRBJ1-1	CASSFQGIGDTEAFF
TRBV12-3/TRBV12-4	TRBJ1-6	CASSLAPTVLGSPLHF
TRBV6-5	TRBJ2-2	CASSYSSAGGFTGELFF
TRBV6-1	TRBJ1-2	CASTTGQLPSYTF
TRBV6-5	TRBJ2-7	CASSYLAEQYF
TRBV2	TRBJ2-7	CASSDRMAGRVYEQYF
TRBV7-2	TRBJ1-3	CASSLAGFQGNTIYF
TRBV3-1	TRBJ2-7	CASSQAQGAEQYF
TRBV2	TRBJ2-7	CASSLTGFDAPGYEQYF
TRBV4-1	TRBJ1-1	CASSGLRTEAFF
TRBV12-3/TRBV12-4	TRBJ2-7	CASSKDSNSYEQYF
TRBV20-1	TRBJ1-1	CSARDAKNTEAFF
TRBV5-1	TRBJ2-5	CASSLATGAETQYF
TRBV20-1	TRBJ2-7	CSARDREKRGGSYEQYF
TRBV4-3	TRBJ2-7	CASSHSRGSYEQYF